The 25 T cell receptor beta chains below all came from one sample that was sequenced in a study of naive CD8 T cells in extremely preterm neonates. Study-level points and caveats: Compared with older groups, preterm CDR3s were shorter, with fewer N additions and less trimming.

These TCRs' antigens remain unknown. Preterm samples came from extremely preterm deliveries at roughly 21-27 weeks. Clones were read by immunoSEQ multiplex PCR, and TCRdb kept only the in-frame ones, dropping some. Of tens of thousands of clones in the sample, 88% were seen once. Sequencing was done on a sample of naive CD8+ T cells from cord blood. The receptors stem from a boy who was born preterm.

This sequence joins TRBV7-2 and TRBJ2-7; TRBD2 agrees at 11 bases. Germline V CDR1 and CDR2: SGHTA, FQGNSA. CDR3 length: 14 amino acids. V was pared by 5 bases and J by 2 bases, with 2 bases of the junction left unmatched. The CDR3 DNA reads TGTGCCAGCAGCGCGGGACTAGCGGCCTACGAGCAGTACTTC. It is translated as CASSAGLAAYEQYF.

J is TRBJ2-7 and V is TRBV20-1; D is perhaps TRBD2 (6 bases). The CDR3 length is 10 residues. Trimming removed 7 bases at V and 3 bases at J, with 7 bases between. Germline V gives CDR1 DFQATT, CDR2 SNEGSKA (reference sequence). Written as DNA, the CDR3 is TGCAGTGTCGGGGGCTACGAGCAGTACTTC. The encoded protein is CSVGGYEQYF.

V and J are TRBV5-1 and TRBJ2-7, with 13 bases fitting TRBD2. After removal of 4 bases from V and 6 bases from J, the junction contained 1 base not matched to a gene. CDR1 is SGHRS and CDR2 is YFSETQ in the germline V gene. CDR3 length: 13 amino acids. CDR3 sequence (DNA): TGCGCCAGCAGCACTAGCGGGGGGGCCGAGCAGTACTTC. Its protein product is CASSTSGGAEQYF.

The genes are TRBV21-1 and TRBJ1-1; TRBD1, the table's D call, was not compared with the DNA. TRBV21-1 is assigned pseudogene status. CDR3 size: 10 residues. CDR3 in DNA: TGTGCCAGCAGCAAAGGGGGCGCTTTCTTT. It specifies CASSKGGAFF.

The chain uses TRBV9 and TRBJ1-1; D ambiguous. Between the trimmed V and J ends, which lost 0 bases and 0 bases, there was a span of 3 bases. CDR1 and CDR2 from the germline V gene are SGDLS and YYNGEE. The CDR3 has 13 residues. The CDR3 here is CASSVAMNTEAFF. CDR3 bases: TGTGCCAGCAGCGTAGCAATGAACACTGAAGCTTTCTTT.

The genes are TRBV12-5 and TRBJ2-5; the D gene is possibly TRBD1 (7 bases). Germline V gene data show CDR1 as LGHNT and CDR2 as FRNRAP. Between the trimmed V and J ends, which lost 3 bases and 5 bases, there was a span of 13 bases. This CDR3 is 14 amino acids long. The CDR3 reads CASGLGGRGETQYF. Written as DNA, the CDR3 is TGTGCTAGTGGTTTAGGGGGCCGGGGGGAGACCCAGTACTTC.

A note on this clone: The same CDR3 arises from other DNA sequences in this sample as well. This chain uses TRBV5-1 with TRBJ2-3; 10 bases agree with TRBD2. The CDR3 is 14 residues long. CDR1 and CDR2 from the germline V gene are SGHRS and YFSETQ. V lost 4 bases to trimming and J lost 1 base; unmatched junction nucleotides: 0. The CDR3 here is CASSLAGGTDTQYF. CDR3 bases: TGCGCCAGCAGCCTAGCGGGGGGCACAGATACGCAGTATTTT.

The chain combines TRBV2 with TRBJ2-1; 10 nucleotides align to TRBD1. Germline lookup yields CDR1 SNHLY and CDR2 FYNNEI. The V segment lost 4 bases and the J segment 2 bases; nucleotides outside the gene matches: 5. The CDR3 length is 16 residues. CDR3 sequence reads: CASSGQGAIPYNEQFF. For the CDR3, the DNA is TGTGCCAGCAGTGGACAGGGGGCTATTCCCTACAATGAGCAGTTCTTC.

The sample holds one count of this clone. The rearrangement links TRBV28 to TRBJ1-2; 7 bases map to TRBD1. The germline CDR1 and CDR2 sequences are MDHEN and SYDVKM. The CDR3 runs 13 residues. Unmatched junction bases numbered 4, after V lost 1 base and J lost 8 bases. The CDR3: CASSLYDRDGYTF. The DNA for the CDR3 is TGTGCCAGCAGTTTATACGACAGGGACGGCTACACCTTC.

The chain uses TRBV9 and TRBJ2-2; 13 nucleotides line up with TRBD2. The V gene end was trimmed by 0 bases and the J gene end by 1 base; junction bases not matched to a gene: 0. CDR1 and CDR2 (germline): SGDLS, YYNGEE. The CDR3 sequence is 17 residues long. CDR3 protein: CASSVGTSGGNTGELFF. The CDR3 nucleotides are TGTGCCAGCAGCGTAGGGACTAGCGGGGGGAACACCGGGGAGCTGTTTTTT.

V and J are TRBV2 and TRBJ2-5, with D unresolved. The assigned J gene may be wrong: the sequence end matches TRBJ2-7 better. The V gene's germline CDR1 is SNHLY and CDR2 FYNNEI. This CDR3 region has 11 residues. The CDR3 loop is CASSDTYEQYF. The CDR3 DNA reads as TGTGCCAGCAGTGACACCTACGAGCAGTACTTC.

V is TRBV6-5 and J is TRBJ2-2; 10 nucleotides match TRBD1. The germline gives CDR1 MNHEY, CDR2 SVGAGI. J was trimmed by 6 bases and V by 2 bases; bases with no gene match: 0. CDR3 length equals 14 residues. The CDR3: CASSYGTGAGELFF. The CDR3 nucleotides read TGTGCCAGCAGTTACGGGACAGGGGCCGGGGAGCTGTTTTTT.

The chain links TRBV30 to TRBJ1-1; 9 positions match TRBD1. V lost 5 bases, J lost 0 bases, and 1 base stayed unmatched. CDR1 GTSNPN and CDR2 SVGIG come from the germline V gene (reference sequence). The CDR3 extends over 13 amino acids. The CDR3 here is CAWDRGVNTEAFF. CDR3 DNA sequence: TGTGCCTGGGACAGGGGGGTGAACACTGAAGCTTTCTTT.

The chain carries TRBV9 and TRBJ2-3, with D perhaps TRBD2 (7 bases). Germline loops: CDR1 SGDLS, CDR2 YYNGEE. The ends were cut back, 0 bases at V and 7 bases at J, with 15 bases in the middle. The CDR3 loop spans 15 amino acids. CDR3 nucleotides: TGTGCCAGCAGCGTAGATGGGGGGGCCAGGTATACGCAGTATTTT. Translated, it gives CASSVDGGARYTQYF.

The rearrangement links TRBV27 to TRBJ2-7, with D tentatively TRBD1 (5 bases). This CDR3 region has 14 residues. Trimming removed 0 bases at V and 2 bases at J, with 8 bases between. The V gene's germline CDR1 is MNHEY and CDR2 SMNVEV (reference sequence). The CDR3 is CASSLSRTTYEQYF. The CDR3 DNA reads as TGTGCCAGCAGTTTATCGAGGACAACCTACGAGCAGTACTTC.

Only one count was recorded for this clone. The chain has TRBV4-1 and TRBJ2-5; 11 bases are shared with TRBD2. This CDR3 contains 18 residues. The V gene's germline CDR1 is MGHRA and CDR2 YSYEKL. Trimming took 0 bases from V and 1 from J; bases not matched to a gene: 7. The CDR3 DNA is TGCGCCAGCAGCCAAGATGAGCGGCTAGCGGGGGGCCAAGAGACCCAGTACTTC. Amino acids: CASSQDERLAGGQETQYF.

This rearrangement joins TRBV7-9 to TRBJ2-7; D is possibly TRBD1 (6 bases). With 4 bases removed from V and 3 bases from J, the gap between germline ends came to 7 bases. The CDR3 runs 12 residues. Germline values: CDR1 SEHNR, CDR2 FQNEAQ (reference sequence). The CDR3: CASSWDNYEQYF. The CDR3 DNA is TGTGCCAGCAGCTGGGACAACTACGAGCAGTACTTC.

This chain joins TRBV7-2 and TRBJ1-2; a possible D gene is TRBD1 (5 bases). Germline values: CDR1 SGHTA, CDR2 FQGNSA. Trimming shortened V by 1 base and J by 2 bases, and 8 bases separated the two germline ends. The CDR3 covers 14 residues. In DNA, the CDR3 is TGTGCCAGCAGCTTAGGGACAAAAAACTATGGCTACACCTTC. It yields the protein CASSLGTKNYGYTF.

About this clone itself: Other DNA sequences in the same sample also yield this CDR3. This rearrangement joins TRBV11-2 to TRBJ2-7; weak D call: TRBD1 (5 bases). V was clipped by 1 base and J by 1 base, with 5 bases between them. Germline V gene sequence: CDR1 SGHAT, CDR2 FQNNGV. This CDR3 has 13 residues. The CDR3 here is CASSLGTSYEQYF. In DNA, the CDR3 is TGTGCCAGCAGCTTAGGGACATCCTACGAGCAGTACTTC.

This clone was seen a few times. This chain uses TRBV5-1 with TRBJ2-7, with 10 bases matching TRBD2. Germline CDR1 SGHRS, CDR2 YFSETQ. The ends lost 1 base at V and 2 bases at J; junction bases unmatched: 0. CDR3 length equals 14 residues. The CDR3 DNA follows: TGCGCCAGCAGCTTGACTAGCGGGGCCTACGAGCAGTACTTC. Translation gives CASSLTSGAYEQYF.

This clone was found a few times. With a much larger clone just one base away, this may be a read error. Other DNA sequences from this sample encode an identical CDR3 as well. This chain links TRBV6-5 with TRBJ1-5; D possibly corresponds to TRBD1 (6 bases). V was pared by 2 bases and J by 4 bases, with 6 bases between. The CDR3 extends over 13 amino acids. Germline V gene sequence: CDR1 MNHEY, CDR2 SVGAGI. Here the CDR3 DNA reads TGTGCCAGCAGTTACAGGGGGAATCAGCCCCAGCATTTT. This codes for CASSYRGNQPQHF.

This clone has just a few counts. The rearrangement joins TRBV25-1 to TRBJ1-6; D gene uncertain. The CDR3 contains 15 residues. The V end was cut by 1 base, the J end by 5 bases, with 9 bases between. CDR1 and CDR2 from the germline V gene are MGHDK and SYGVNS. The CDR3 here is CASSEWGDNNSPLHF. CDR3 sequence (DNA): TGTGCCAGCAGTGAATGGGGAGACAATAATTCACCCCTCCACTTT. The full variable domain, with the rest looked up from reference TRBV25-1 and TRBJ1-6, is EADIYQTPRYLVIGTGKKITLECSQTMGHDKMYWYQQDPGMELHLIHYSYGVNSTEKGDLSSESTVSRIRTEHFPLTLESARPSHTSQYLCASSEWGDNNSPLHFGNGTRLTVT.

The chain combines TRBV20-1 with TRBJ2-7, with D possibly TRBD1 on 6 matching bases. Germline V CDR1 and CDR2: DFQATT, SNEGSKA (reference sequence). CDR3 length: 10 amino acids. Deletions cut 5 bases from V and 4 bases from J, with 6 bases between. Here the CDR3 reads CSAGTYEQYF. The CDR3, as DNA: TGCAGTGCTGGGACATACGAGCAGTACTTC.

CDR3 in amino acids: CASSLTSSMGEKLFF. The CDR3, as DNA: TGTGCCAGCAGTTTAACGAGCAGCATGGGTGAAAAACTGTTTTTT. The chain couples TRBV4-2 to TRBJ1-4; D gene unclear. Germline values: CDR1 LGHNA, CDR2 YNFKEQ. Trimming removed 6 bases from V and 7 bases from J, with 18 bases in between. CDR3 length: 15 amino acids.

The gene calls are TRBV18 and TRBJ2-2; 8 positions match TRBD1. The CDR3 is made up of 16 amino acids. Germline CDR1 and CDR2: KGHSH and LQKENI. J was trimmed by 0 bases and V by 5 bases; bases with no gene match: 5. CDR3 in amino acids: CASSSLDRANTGELFF. Written as DNA, the CDR3 is TGTGCCAGCTCATCCTTGGACAGGGCGAACACCGGGGAGCTGTTTTTT. Full variable domain (remainder filled in from reference TRBV18 and TRBJ2-2): NAGVMQNPRHLVRRRGQEARLRCSPMKGHSHVYWYRQLPEEGLKFMVYLQKENIIDESGMPKERFSAEFPKEGPSILRIQQVVRGDSAAYFCASSSLDRANTGELFFGEGSRLTVL.